This record looks at one T cell receptor beta chain sequence and its context. Antigen: not known. The sample originates from a study of vaccination and CD4 T cells after COVID-19. Study results and limitations: Convalescent patients displayed spike mono-reactivity in 304 of 307 vaccine-specific clones.

An Oncomine TCR Beta short-read assay was used to sequence the DNA from cultured CD4+ T cells. Via MiXCR, TCRdb re-called the PCR reads, giving one row per CDR3 protein. The profile shows around 15,000 distinct CDR3 sequences, roughly 58% of them singletons. The germline V gene encodes CDR1 GTSNPN and CDR2 SVGIG (reference sequence). The ends were cut back, 3 bases at V and 2 bases at J, with 10 bases in the middle. This CDR3 is 14 amino acids long. Stated treatment: roughly 10-day PBMC culture with coronavirus spike peptide pools or control peptides (ViraFEST assay). PBMCs, plated at some 1.8 million per well, were grown in the presence of approximately 10 IU/ml IL-2 and approximately 9 ug/ml peptide pools.

The chain carries TRBV30 and TRBJ2-2; D not certain. The specimen sequenced was CD4+ T cells from blood, cultured in vitro. The TCR sequence derives from a human donor who had recovered from COVID-19. The DNA for the CDR3 is TGTGCCTGGAGAGGGTCAGTTAACACCGGGGAGCTGTTTTTT. Translating gives CAWRGSVNTGELFF.